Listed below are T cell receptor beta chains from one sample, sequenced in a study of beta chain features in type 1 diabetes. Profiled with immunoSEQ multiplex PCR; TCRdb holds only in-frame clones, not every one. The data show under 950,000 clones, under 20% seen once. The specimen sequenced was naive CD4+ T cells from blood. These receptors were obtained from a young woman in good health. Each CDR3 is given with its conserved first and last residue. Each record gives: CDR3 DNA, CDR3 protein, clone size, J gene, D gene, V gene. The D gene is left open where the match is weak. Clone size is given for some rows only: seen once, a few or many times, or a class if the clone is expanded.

TGTGCCAGCAGTTATACGGAGCGGGAGGGGCTCTACAATGAGCAGTTCTTC,CASSYTEREGLYNEQFF,NA,TRBJ2-1,TRBD2,TRBV6-8
TGTGCCAGTAGTAAAGTGGGGCAGGGGCCCAACACTGAAGCTTTCTTT,CASSKVGQGPNTEAFF,few,TRBJ1-1,NA,TRBV19
TGCGCCAGCAGCCAAGCGGGGCGACTAGCGGGCTCCTACAATGAGCAGTTCTTC,CASSQAGRLAGSYNEQFF,few,TRBJ2-1,TRBD2,TRBV4-3
TGTGCCAGCAGCTTATATAGGGCCAATGAGCAGTTCTTC,CASSLYRANEQFF,NA,TRBJ2-1,NA,TRBV11-2
TGTGCCAGCAGCCAGGGGACAGGGTCGAGGCAGTTCTTC,CASSQGTGSRQFF,NA,TRBJ2-1,TRBD1,TRBV11-1
TGTGCCAGCAGCTCTACGGGCTCAGGGGACTACCAAGAGACCCAGTACTTC,CASSSTGSGDYQETQYF,few,TRBJ2-5,NA,TRBV5-4
TGTGCCAGGGACGTCACTACAGGGGACCGAAATAATGAAAAACTGTTTTTT,CARDVTTGDRNNEKLFF,NA,TRBJ1-4,TRBD1,TRBV19
TGTGCCAGCAGATTGGCCGGGACAGGCATATACGAGCAGTACTTC,CASRLAGTGIYEQYF,few,TRBJ2-7,TRBD1,TRBV27
TGTGCCTGGAGGACCGGGATTCCATCCGGGGAGCTGTTTTTT,CAWRTGIPSGELFF,NA,TRBJ2-2,NA,TRBV30
TGTGCCAGCAGCTTGAGGTTGATGGACACTGAAGCTTTCTTT,CASSLRLMDTEAFF,few,TRBJ1-1,NA,TRBV7-9
TGTGCCAGCAGTAAACGGGGGGCAGCAGATACGCAGTATTTT,CASSKRGAADTQYF,NA,TRBJ2-3,NA,TRBV6-6
TGTGCCAGCAGCTCTGGACAGAGAACTAACTATGGCTACACCTTC,CASSSGQRTNYGYTF,few,TRBJ1-2,NA,TRBV5-4
TGTGCCATCAGTGAAGAATCGGGAGCGGGAGCGAGAGGAGCCAAAAACATTCAGTACTTC,CAISEESGAGARGAKNIQYF,NA,TRBJ2-4,TRBD2,TRBV10-3
TGTGCCAGCTCACCAAGGACAGGGATAGACTATGGCTACACCTTC,CASSPRTGIDYGYTF,few,TRBJ1-2,TRBD1,TRBV18
TGTGCCAGCTCAGGTTCGCGAACCCAAGAGACCCAGTACTTC,CASSGSRTQETQYF,few,TRBJ2-5,NA,TRBV18
TGTGCCATCAGTGGACAGGGGGCTAACGAGCAGTACTTC,CAISGQGANEQYF,many,TRBJ2-7,TRBD1,TRBV10-3
TGTGCCACCCTAGGACTAGAAGGTTCCGGGGAGCTGTTTTTT,CATLGLEGSGELFF,NA,TRBJ2-2,TRBD2,TRBV7-9
TGTGCCAGCAGGAGGGGCTCCTACGAGCAGTACTTC,CASRRGSYEQYF,many,TRBJ2-7,NA,TRBV21-1
TGTGCCAGCAGACCTAGGGGGCGTACAGATACGCAGTATTTT,CASRPRGRTDTQYF,NA,TRBJ2-3,TRBD1,TRBV6-5
TGTGCCAGCAGCATATCACACGAGCAGTACTTC,CASSISHEQYF,few,TRBJ2-7,NA,TRBV7-2
TGTGCCACCAGCAGAGATGCGGCAGGGAGGGCGGGGGAGCTGTTTTTT,CATSRDAAGRAGELFF,few,TRBJ2-2,TRBD2,TRBV15
TGTGCCAGCATCAGGGGGCCCACAGATACGCAGTATTTT,CASIRGPTDTQYF,few,TRBJ2-3,TRBD1,TRBV11-2
TGTGCCAGCTCACCTTTCCGGGACAGAGAAAACTATGGCTACACCTTC,CASSPFRDRENYGYTF,few,TRBJ1-2,TRBD1,TRBV18
TGTGCCAGCAGCTTAGGACAGACGAACACCGGGGAGCTGTTTTTT,CASSLGQTNTGELFF,NA,TRBJ2-2,NA,TRBV7-9
TGTGCCAGCAGTTCGACCTATGGCTACACCTTC,CASSSTYGYTF,NA,TRBJ1-2,NA,TRBV6-6
TGCGCCAGCAGCTTAGTGACAGGGGGGCCCTACGAGCAGTACTTC,CASSLVTGGPYEQYF,few,TRBJ2-7,TRBD1,TRBV5-1
TGTGCCAGCAGCCCCCAGTCCTCATACACTGAAGCTTTCTTT,CASSPQSSYTEAFF,NA,TRBJ1-1,NA,TRBV9
TGTGCCAGCAGTTCATCTAGCGGGAGTGTTAGGGATACGCAGTATTTT,CASSSSSGSVRDTQYF,few,TRBJ2-3,TRBD2,TRBV28
TGCGCCAGCAGCGGGACAGGGGGAGGAAAACTGTTTTTT,CASSGTGGGKLFF,NA,TRBJ1-4,TRBD1,TRBV5-1
TGCGCCAGCAGCCCCCCTTCCCCAGATACGCAGTATTTT,CASSPPSPDTQYF,few,TRBJ2-3,NA,TRBV5-1
TGTGCCAGCAGTTACTCAGCTAGCGGACGTGGGTACGAGCAGTACTTC,CASSYSASGRGYEQYF,NA,TRBJ2-7,TRBD2,TRBV6-5
TGCGCCAGCAGCTTGGGATCTAGCGGGAGCTACGAGCAGTACTTC,CASSLGSSGSYEQYF,NA,TRBJ2-7,TRBD2,TRBV5-1
TGTGCCAGTAGAACCCGGGACAGGGGGACCGGGGAGCTGTTTTTT,CASRTRDRGTGELFF,NA,TRBJ2-2,TRBD1,TRBV19
TGTGCCAGCTCACCACTGTCTATTAACTATGGCTACACCTTC,CASSPLSINYGYTF,few,TRBJ1-2,NA,TRBV18
TGCGCCAGCAGCTGGACGAACACCGGGGAGCTGTTTTTT,CASSWTNTGELFF,few,TRBJ2-2,NA,TRBV5-1
TGTGCCAGCAGTTACGACCGGGGCACAGATACGCAGTATTTT,CASSYDRGTDTQYF,few,TRBJ2-3,NA,TRBV6-5
TGTGCCAGCAGCCCGACGATAGCGGGAGCCTACAATGAGCAGTTCTTC,CASSPTIAGAYNEQFF,NA,TRBJ2-1,TRBD2,TRBV9
TGTGCCAGCAGCCAAGATTGGGGGCGCGTCGTGGAGACCCAGTACTTC,CASSQDWGRVVETQYF,few,TRBJ2-5,NA,TRBV14
TGCAGCGTTGCTTTTGCAGAACGGGGCGCGAACACCGGGGAGCTGTTTTTT,CSVAFAERGANTGELFF,NA,TRBJ2-2,NA,TRBV29-1
TGCGCCAGCAGCCGGGGAGTTTTCGGCAATGAGCAGTTCTTC,CASSRGVFGNEQFF,few,TRBJ2-1,NA,TRBV4-3
TGTGCCAGCAGTTCGTCAGTTGAGACCCAGTACTTC,CASSSSVETQYF,few,TRBJ2-5,NA,TRBV28
TGCGCCAGCAGCTTGGGACTAGCGGGACTCTACGAGCAGTACTTC,CASSLGLAGLYEQYF,few,TRBJ2-7,TRBD2,TRBV5-1
TGTGCCAGTGGTCTAGCGGTAGCCGATACGCAGTATTTT,CASGLAVADTQYF,NA,TRBJ2-3,TRBD2,TRBV9
TGTGCCACCAGCAGAGGAGTGGGCACTGAAGCTTTCTTT,CATSRGVGTEAFF,few,TRBJ1-1,NA,TRBV15
TGTGCCAGTAGTATAGCCGTCCAAGGGGAGCTGTTTTTT,CASSIAVQGELFF,once,TRBJ2-2,NA,TRBV19
TGCGCCAGCAGCCAAGATTATCGGGGGATCGGGGAAAAACTGTTTTTT,CASSQDYRGIGEKLFF,few,TRBJ1-4,NA,TRBV4-3
TGCGCCAGCAGCTTGACCGGGGCAGATACGCAGTATTTT,CASSLTGADTQYF,NA,TRBJ2-3,NA,TRBV5-1
TGTGCCAGCAGCTTATTTGTTTTGGCTAGCGGTTACAATGAGCAGTTCTTC,CASSLFVLASGYNEQFF,NA,TRBJ2-1,TRBD2,TRBV7-9
TGCAGCGTTGCTGAGGTCGCAGATACGCAGTATTTT,CSVAEVADTQYF,few,TRBJ2-3,NA,TRBV29-1
TGCGCCAGCAGCTTGGAGGCAGCCAATGAGCAGTTCTTC,CASSLEAANEQFF,few,TRBJ2-1,NA,TRBV5-1
TGTGCCAGCAGTTGGACAGTTACAGATACGCAGTATTTT,CASSWTVTDTQYF,NA,TRBJ2-3,NA,TRBV6-5
TGTGCCAGCAGCGTCTACAGGGACTACGAGCAGTACTTC,CASSVYRDYEQYF,NA,TRBJ2-7,NA,TRBV7-2
TGTGCCAGCAGGGAACTAGCGGCGACGGACGAGCAGTACTTC,CASRELAATDEQYF,few,TRBJ2-7,TRBD2,TRBV2
TGTGCCAGCAGCTTAAGCGGGAGGGAGACCCAGTACTTC,CASSLSGRETQYF,few,TRBJ2-5,TRBD2,TRBV7-9
TGTGCCAGCAGCGCCATGGGACTAGCCGGGGAGCTGTTTTTT,CASSAMGLAGELFF,NA,TRBJ2-2,TRBD2,TRBV4-2
TGCGCCAGCAGCCAGGGACACGGGGGGGTCTACGAGCAGTACTTC,CASSQGHGGVYEQYF,NA,TRBJ2-7,TRBD2,TRBV4-3
TGCGCCAGCAGCCCCCTGACGAAGGTCACTGAAGCTTTCTTT,CASSPLTKVTEAFF,few,TRBJ1-1,NA,TRBV4-1
TGTGCCAGCAGTTACTGGGCAGACTCCTACGAGCAGTACTTC,CASSYWADSYEQYF,few,TRBJ2-7,NA,TRBV6-6
TGTGCCAGCAGCCCGGGACGCTTTGGGGCCAACGTCCTGACTTTC,CASSPGRFGANVLTF,NA,TRBJ2-6,NA,TRBV7-2
TGTGCCAGCAGTGAGGAGAGAACGCAGTATTTT,CASSEERTQYF,few,TRBJ2-3,NA,TRBV2